What follows is one T cell receptor (beta chain) and its context. Its cognate antigen is unknown. This sample was included in a study of T cells in tumors after PD-1 blockade. Study in general: Each patient got pembrolizumab 200 mg every 3 weeks or cemiplimab 350 mg every 2 weeks. The study, taken as a whole, reports: Expanded exhausted CD8+ clones after therapy were mostly novel clonotypes.

Germline V CDR1 and CDR2: SGHDT, YYEEEE. J lost 5 bases, V lost 0 bases, and 2 bases had no gene match. The CDR3 is 14 residues long. Using immunoSEQ multiplex PCR, the repertoire was profiled, and TCRdb retains in-frame clones only, with some absent. This table holds about 600 clones, about 70% found once. The TCR sequence derives from a human donor with basal cell carcinoma. The input for sequencing was tumor tissue, taken after anti-PD-1 treatment. This chain uses TRBV5-6 with TRBJ2-5; 9 bases match TRBD2. CDR3 protein: CASSLVSGRETQYF. DNA for the CDR3: TGTGCCAGCAGCTTGGTGAGCGGGAGGGAGACCCAGTACTTC.